One sample yielded the 7 T cell receptor beta chains listed below, sequenced in a study of cytotoxic CD8 clonotypes in ibrutinib-treated CLL. Here immunoSEQ multiplex PCR was the method, and the copy in TCRdb shows in-frame clones only, minus some. The repertoire includes approximately 150,000 clones, 70% to 80% of them detected once, and around 30% sits in the top ten. The sample in question was PBMCs, obtained after 12 months of ibrutinib treatment. The receptors originated from a human donor with chronic lymphocytic leukemia.

This CDR3 reads CATSRERASGSTDTQYF. Written as DNA, the CDR3 is TGTGCCACCAGCAGAGAGAGGGCTAGCGGGAGCACAGATACGCAGTATTTT. The gene calls are TRBV15 and TRBJ2-3; 8 bases agree with TRBD2. CDR3 length: 17 amino acids. Germline values: CDR1 LNHNV, CDR2 YYDKDF (reference sequence). The ends lost 0 bases at V and 0 bases at J; junction bases unmatched: 5.

V usage is TRBV2 and J usage is TRBJ1-3, with TRBD1 matching over 8 bases. Germline loops: CDR1 SNHLY, CDR2 FYNNEI. The CDR3 is 16 residues long. Trimming cost V 6 bases and J 2 bases; bases outside gene matches: 9. The CDR3 coding sequence is TGTGCCAGCAGACAGGGGGTTGCGCTTGCTGGAAACACCATATATTTT. It codes for CASRQGVALAGNTIYF.

This chain links TRBV4-3 with TRBJ2-5; D remains ambiguous. With 5 bases removed from V and 2 bases from J, the gap between germline ends came to 15 bases. This CDR3 region has 15 residues. Looked up from germline, CDR1 is LGHNA and CDR2 is YSLEER. The CDR3 region has the DNA TGCGCCAGCAGCTATCACTCCGGGTATCAAGAGACCCAGTACTTC. It specifies CASSYHSGYQETQYF.

This chain's CDR3 is CASSPLSSSYEQYF. The CDR3 coding sequence is TGTGCCAGCAGCCCCCTTAGTTCCTCCTACGAGCAGTACTTC. V usage is TRBV5-6 and J usage is TRBJ2-7; D remains ambiguous. The germline CDR1 and CDR2 sequences are SGHDT and YYEEEE. Deletions cut 4 bases from V and 0 bases from J, with 11 bases between. The CDR3 is 14 residues long.

The chain is built from TRBV9 and TRBJ2-3, with a weak D call TRBD2 (5 bases). CDR3 size: 14 residues. V was pared by 4 bases and J by 4 bases, with 13 bases between. Per germline, CDR1 SGDLS and CDR2 YYNGEE. The CDR3 loop reads CASSPVTTADTQYF. CDR3 coding DNA: TGTGCCAGCAGCCCTGTGACTACCGCAGATACGCAGTATTTT.

This clone was seen a handful of times. The CDR3 DNA is TGTGCCAGCACCGCCGGGACTAGCGGCTCCTACGAGCAGTACTTC. Its protein product is CASTAGTSGSYEQYF. V is TRBV28 and J is TRBJ2-7; 11 bases line up with TRBD2. The CDR3 sequence is 15 residues long. Germline CDR1 reads MDHEN; CDR2 reads SYDVKM. With V trimmed by 7 bases and J by 0 bases, 5 bases remained unmatched.

This clone has at least ten counts. The sample holds other DNA sequences that translate to the same CDR3. The J gene is TRBJ2-7, the V gene TRBV2; the match to TRBD1 covers 9 bases. V shed 8 bases and J 4 bases; nucleotides not matched to a gene: 12. The CDR3 is 15 amino acids. The germline CDR1 and CDR2 sequences are SNHLY and FYNNEI. The CDR3 DNA reads as TGTGCCAGCGGGCGGGCGGGACAGGGTGGGTACGAGCAGTACTTC. Translating gives CASGRAGQGGYEQYF.